The next 28 T cell receptor beta chains were all read from a single sample in a study of cytomegalovirus exposure and HLA in healthy donors. The primer mix had 60 Vbeta and 13 Jbeta primers. The protocol was immunoSEQ multiplex PCR, while the TCRdb copy is restricted to in-frame clones and leaves out a portion. Among 85,000 to 130,000 clones listed, nearly 80% were seen once. Sequencing was performed on PBMCs. These receptors all stem from a man aged 55-75 years in good health and CMV-seropositive.

This chain joins TRBV27 and TRBJ1-1; D is ambiguous. V lost 6 bases, J lost 1 base, and 12 bases lay in between. CDR3 size: 14 residues. Germline V gives CDR1 MNHEY, CDR2 SMNVEV (reference sequence). Here the CDR3 reads CASRGTRTNTEAFF. In DNA form, the CDR3 reads TGTGCCAGCAGAGGCACTAGGACGAACACTGAAGCTTTCTTT.

The rearrangement joins TRBV19 to TRBJ1-6; tentative D call: TRBD1 (6 bases). CDR3 length equals 13 residues. The V end was cut by 4 bases, the J end by 8 bases, with 9 bases between. Germline lookup yields CDR1 LNHDA and CDR2 SQIVND (reference sequence). CDR3 protein: CASSSNRDSPLHF. In DNA form, the CDR3 reads TGTGCCAGTAGTAGCAACAGGGATTCACCCCTCCACTTT.

The chain combines TRBV13 with TRBJ2-7; D perhaps matches TRBD1 (5 bases). From germline, CDR1 is PRHDT and CDR2 FYEKMQ (reference sequence). The CDR3 runs to 13 residues. V lost 4 bases and J lost 2, with 9 bases in between. The CDR3 loop is CASSSTGTYEQYF. The CDR3 DNA reads TGTGCCAGCAGCTCAACAGGAACCTACGAGCAGTACTTC.

This clone was found a few times. V is TRBV5-6 and J is TRBJ1-5, with D unclear. There are 16 residues in the CDR3. Per the germline V gene, CDR1 is SGHDT and CDR2 is YYEEEE. Between the trimmed V and J ends, which lost 2 bases and 4 bases, there was a span of 16 bases. The CDR3: CASSFLNGELNQPQHF. The DNA of the CDR3 is TGTGCCAGCAGCTTTTTAAACGGGGAGCTAAATCAGCCCCAGCATTTT.

In this sample, this clone turned up a few times. V is TRBV9 and J is TRBJ2-3, with D tentatively TRBD1 (6 bases). Trimming removed 4 bases from V and 2 bases from J, with 17 bases in between. This CDR3 has 16 amino acids. CDR1 SGDLS and CDR2 YYNGEE come from the germline V gene. The CDR3 protein is CASSPPRGSATDTQYF. The DNA of the CDR3 is TGTGCCAGCAGCCCTCCCAGGGGCAGTGCCACAGATACGCAGTATTTT.

V and J are TRBV5-1 and TRBJ2-3; D is possibly TRBD2 (6 bases). The CDR3 is made up of 15 amino acids. Germline-derived CDR1 and CDR2 are SGHRS and YFSETQ. V was clipped by 2 bases and J by 0 bases, with 10 bases between them. The CDR3 loop reads CASSFLGGSTDTQYF. The CDR3 coding sequence is TGCGCCAGCAGCTTCCTCGGAGGGAGCACAGATACGCAGTATTTT.

CDR3 residues: CASSPIGREGEAFF. DNA of the CDR3: TGTGCCAGCAGCCCCATAGGCAGGGAAGGTGAAGCTTTCTTT. V gene TRBV14 combines with J gene TRBJ1-1, with D maybe TRBD1 (5 bases). V was shortened by 4 bases and J by 7 bases, with 16 bases between the two germline ends. The germline CDR1 and CDR2 sequences are SGHDN and FVKESK. The CDR3 consists of 14 residues. Full variable domain (outside the CDR3, taken from reference TRBV14 and TRBJ1-1): EAGVTQFPSHSVIEKGQTVTLRCDPISGHDNLYWYRRVMGKEIKFLLHFVKESKQDESGMPNNRFLAERTGGTYSTLKVQPAELEDSGVYFCASSPIGREGEAFFGQGTRLTVV.

The V gene is TRBV6-1, the J gene TRBJ1-2, with 7 bases lining up with TRBD1. Germline values: CDR1 MNHNS, CDR2 SASEGT. CDR3 length: 15 residues. V dropped 0 bases and J dropped 8; count of bases not matched to a gene: 9. Here the CDR3 DNA reads TGTGCCAGCAGTGAAGCAGGAGGGGGCTTTAGGGGCTACACCTTC. Translated, it gives CASSEAGGGFRGYTF.

The chain carries TRBV19 and TRBJ2-1; TRBD1 agrees at 7 bases. J gave up 4 bases and V 5 bases, and 5 bases lay outside the gene matches. The germline CDR1 and CDR2 sequences are LNHDA and SQIVND (reference sequence). The CDR3 totals 14 residues. CDR3 protein: CASSPGQSYNEQFF. The CDR3 DNA reads TGTGCCAGTAGTCCGGGACAGTCTTACAATGAGCAGTTCTTC.

The gene calls are TRBV19 and TRBJ2-3, with 10 bases matching TRBD1. Germline loops: CDR1 LNHDA, CDR2 SQIVND (reference sequence). V trimming: 10 bases; J trimming: 4 bases; junction bases outside the gene matches: 8. The CDR3 covers 14 residues. The CDR3 loop reads CATLDRGRADTQYF. In DNA, the CDR3 is TGTGCCACCCTAGACAGGGGGCGCGCAGATACGCAGTATTTT.

This clone was found many times. The chain is built from TRBV19 and TRBJ2-3, with 9 nucleotides matching TRBD2. The CDR3 runs to 17 residues. CDR1 is LNHDA and CDR2 is SQIVND in the germline V gene (reference sequence). Losses at the gene ends were 0 bases for V and 6 bases for J; bases not matched to a gene: 10. This CDR3 reads CASSIDGGGAVVDTQYF. For the CDR3, the DNA is TGTGCCAGTAGTATAGACGGCGGGGGGGCCGTTGTGGATACGCAGTATTTT. Full variable domain (missing parts from reference TRBV19 and TRBJ2-3): DGGITQSPKYLFRKEGQNVTLSCEQNLNHDAMYWYRQDPGQGLRLIYYSQIVNDFQKGDIAEGYSVSREKKESFPLTVTSAQKNPTAFYLCASSIDGGGAVVDTQYFGPGTRLTVL.

The rearrangement links TRBV4-1 to TRBJ1-2, with unresolved D. Trimming removed 0 bases from V and 0 bases from J, with 11 bases in between. There are 16 residues in the CDR3. Germline CDR1 reads MGHRA; CDR2 reads YSYEKL. In DNA, the CDR3 is TGCGCCAGCAGCCAAGAGGCGGCTGATTCTAACTATGGCTACACCTTC. It encodes CASSQEAADSNYGYTF.

The gene calls are TRBV25-1 and TRBJ2-6, with D possibly being TRBD2 (6 bases). The CDR3 extends over 18 amino acids. The germline gives CDR1 MGHDK, CDR2 SYGVNS. Trimming removed 3 bases at V and 1 base at J, with 16 bases between. This chain's CDR3 is CASSEARERASGANVLTF. DNA for the CDR3: TGTGCCAGCAGTGAGGCCCGGGAGCGGGCGTCTGGGGCCAACGTCCTGACTTTC.

J is TRBJ2-1 and V is TRBV2; D is possibly TRBD1 (6 bases). Trimming took 4 bases from V and 3 from J, leaving 7 bases between them. The CDR3 spans 13 residues. The germline gives CDR1 SNHLY, CDR2 FYNNEI. CDR3 loop: CASSARGYNEQFF. The CDR3, as DNA: TGTGCCAGCAGTGCCAGGGGCTACAATGAGCAGTTCTTC.

V and J are TRBV11-2 and TRBJ2-5, with D perhaps matching TRBD2 (5 bases). The length of the CDR3 is 13 residues. Germline V lookup: CDR1 SGHAT, CDR2 FQNNGV. V was trimmed by 6 bases and J by 4 bases, leaving 12 bases between them. The CDR3 loop reads CASRGLSIETQYF. DNA of the CDR3: TGTGCCAGCAGAGGACTGTCTATAGAGACCCAGTACTTC.

In DNA form, the CDR3 reads TGCGCCAGCAGCCAAGACGACGGGCAGGGTGCCGCGACAGATACGCAGTATTTT. This encodes CASSQDDGQGAATDTQYF. The chain joins TRBV4-3 to TRBJ2-3; possible D gene TRBD1, 5 bases. The germline CDR1 and CDR2 sequences are LGHNA and YSLEER. The V end was cut by 0 bases, the J end by 3 bases, with 19 bases between. The CDR3 consists of 18 residues.

The J gene is TRBJ2-2, the V gene TRBV5-1; maybe TRBD1 (5 bases). With 1 base removed from V and 4 bases from J, the gap between germline ends came to 11 bases. Germline CDR1 is SGHRS and CDR2 is YFSETQ. This CDR3 contains 15 residues. The CDR3 DNA follows: TGCGCCAGCAGCTTGCAGGGCAGTGCCACCGGGGAGCTGTTTTTT. Its translation is CASSLQGSATGELFF. Variable domain in full (rest from reference TRBV5-1 and TRBJ2-2): KAGVTQTPRYLIKTRGQQVTLSCSPISGHRSVSWYQQTPGQGLQFLFEYFSETQRNKGNFPGRFSGRQFSNSRSEMNVSTLELGDSALYLCASSLQGSATGELFFGEGSRLTVL.

This chain links TRBV4-1 with TRBJ2-3; 8 positions agree with TRBD2. The germline V gene encodes CDR1 MGHRA and CDR2 YSYEKL. This CDR3 has 20 residues. V shed 0 bases, J shed 0 bases, and the junction held 14 bases outside the gene matches. DNA of the CDR3: TGCGCCAGCAGCCAAGATCGAGGTCCGGGGGGGTCGGGTAGCACAGATACGCAGTATTTT. It specifies CASSQDRGPGGSGSTDTQYF.

Only a few counts were recorded for this clone. This rearrangement joins TRBV5-4 to TRBJ2-3, with D perhaps matching TRBD1 (6 bases). The CDR3 runs 15 residues. CDR1 is SGHNT and CDR2 is YYREEE in the germline V gene (reference sequence). Trimming left V 0 bases short and J 2 bases short, with 10 bases between. This chain's CDR3 is CASSLDRDVTDTQYF. The CDR3 coding sequence is TGTGCCAGCAGCTTGGACAGGGATGTCACAGATACGCAGTATTTT.

CDR3 DNA sequence: TGTGCCTGGAGTGTACTTGGCGGGGGGACAGATACGCAGTATTTT. Its protein is CAWSVLGGGTDTQYF. The V call is TRBV30, the J call TRBJ2-3; 8 bases match TRBD2. Trimming removed 0 bases from V and 3 bases from J; junction bases left unmatched: 5. The CDR3 runs 15 residues. Looked up from germline, CDR1 is GTSNPN and CDR2 is SVGIG (reference sequence).

This chain connects TRBV5-8 to TRBJ1-1; 11 bases fit TRBD1. V lost 4 bases, J lost 0 bases, and 8 bases stayed unmatched. The CDR3 extends over 17 amino acids. Germline V gives CDR1 SGHTS, CDR2 YDEGEE. The CDR3 bases are TGTGCCAGCAGCCCGCGGGACAGGGGGATATTGAACACTGAAGCTTTCTTT. Amino acids: CASSPRDRGILNTEAFF.

A single count supports this clone. The chain joins TRBV4-1 to TRBJ1-6, with TRBD1 as a possible D gene (6 bases). The CDR3 has 13 residues. V was pared by 4 bases and J by 13 bases, with 14 bases between. The germline V gene has CDR1 MGHRA and CDR2 YSYEKL. The CDR3 loop reads CASSPHRAGPLHF. DNA for the CDR3: TGCGCCAGCAGCCCCCACAGGGCTGGCCCCCTCCACTTT.

The chain links TRBV18 to TRBJ1-4; a possible D gene is TRBD1 (6 bases). Germline V CDR1 and CDR2: KGHSH, LQKENI. The CDR3 has 15 amino acids. Trimming removed 0 bases from V and 7 bases from J, with 12 bases in between. The CDR3 DNA reads as TGTGCCAGCTCACCACCGGGCCAGGGGAGTGAAAAACTGTTTTTT. As protein: CASSPPGQGSEKLFF.

J is TRBJ1-1 and V is TRBV27; no clear D. Per germline, CDR1 MNHEY and CDR2 SMNVEV (reference sequence). CDR3 length equals 14 residues. Trimming pared 0 bases from V and 1 base from J, leaving 6 bases between. This chain's CDR3 is CASSLSAGNTEAFF. The CDR3 DNA reads TGTGCCAGCAGTTTATCGGCAGGGAACACTGAAGCTTTCTTT.

The rearrangement links TRBV5-1 to TRBJ2-3, with a possible D match to TRBD1 (5 bases). Trimming removed 4 bases at V and 1 base at J, with 16 bases between. There are 16 residues in the CDR3. In germline, CDR1 is SGHRS, CDR2 YFSETQ. CDR3 nucleotides: TGCGCCAGCAGCCTTGACAGTCCTTGGGGCACAGATACGCAGTATTTT. Translating it yields CASSLDSPWGTDTQYF.

CDR3: CASSLTGSSYEQYF. The CDR3 nucleotides read TGTGCCAGCAGCTTGACGGGTAGCTCCTACGAGCAGTACTTC. The genes are TRBV5-6 and TRBJ2-5; D is unresolved. The end of the DNA aligns better with TRBJ2-7, so the J call may be wrong. Germline lookup yields CDR1 SGHDT and CDR2 YYEEEE. The CDR3 consists of 14 residues.

The chain couples TRBV11-1 to TRBJ2-7, with 10 positions matching TRBD1. V lost 1 base, J lost 5 bases, and 5 bases stayed unmatched. The germline CDR1 and CDR2 sequences are SGHAT and FQDESV (reference sequence). The CDR3 contains 15 residues. The CDR3: CASSLDGTGVNEQYF. CDR3 DNA: TGTGCCAGCAGCTTAGATGGGACAGGGGTTAACGAGCAGTACTTC.

This chain connects TRBV5-8 to TRBJ1-4; 8 bases line up with TRBD1. The germline V gene encodes CDR1 SGHTS and CDR2 YDEGEE. The CDR3 is made up of 15 amino acids. V trimming: 4 bases; J trimming: 8 bases; junction bases outside the gene matches: 10. CDR3 DNA: TGTGCCAGCAGCCCCGGACAGGGCGGGGTAGAAAAACTGTTTTTT. Residues: CASSPGQGGVEKLFF.